The rows below give T cell receptor beta chains drawn from one sample of a study of blood T cell repertoires in COVID-19. Clones were sequenced by immunoSEQ multiplex PCR, and TCRdb holds only the in-frame ones, with some missing. There are more than 200,000 clones in the sample; 65% to 90% occur only once, and about 4.1% lies in the top ten. What was sequenced was peripheral blood. The receptors shown here come from a man aged 45 to 65 with acute or convalescent COVID-19. CDR3s include the opening cysteine and the closing phenylalanine or tryptophan. Each record gives: J gene, D gene, clone size, V gene, CDR3 DNA, CDR3 protein. The D gene is left open where the match is weak. Not every row has a clone size; where given, it reads once, few, many or a size class.

J: TRBJ2-1; D: TRBD2; size: NA; V: TRBV7-2; DNA: TGTGCCAGCAGCGACCGGACTAGCGGGAACAATGAGCAGTTCTTC; CDR3: CASSDRTSGNNEQFF
J: TRBJ1-2; D: NA; size: NA; V: TRBV7-9; DNA: TGTGCCAGCAGCTTCGAGGCCTCGGGAGGCTACACCTTC; CDR3: CASSFEASGGYTF
J: TRBJ2-7; D: TRBD1; size: NA; V: TRBV27; DNA: TGTGCCAGCAGTTTAACGGACAGGTTTCAGCAGTACTTC; CDR3: CASSLTDRFQQYF
J: TRBJ1-3; D: NA; size: once; V: TRBV18; DNA: TGTGCCAGCTCACCCCCCTCTTCTGCTGGAAACACCATATATTTT; CDR3: CASSPPSSAGNTIYF
J: TRBJ2-1; D: NA; size: few; V: TRBV11-2; DNA: TGTGCCAGCAGCTCTCTCCGGAGGGCCAACAATGAGCAGTTCTTC; CDR3: CASSSLRRANNEQFF
J: TRBJ2-4; D: NA; size: NA; V: TRBV7-9; DNA: TGTGCCAGCAGCTTAGACGGCGGAGATGTAGCCAAAAACATTCAGTACTTC; CDR3: CASSLDGGDVAKNIQYF
J: TRBJ2-2; D: NA; size: once; V: TRBV11-3; DNA: TGTGCCAGCAGCTTTCTAGAGAACGGGGAGCTGTTTTTT; CDR3: CASSFLENGELFF
J: TRBJ2-5; D: NA; size: NA; V: TRBV19; DNA: TGTGCCAGTAGCCCTTTCTACGGCCAAGAGACCCAGTACTTC; CDR3: CASSPFYGQETQYF
J: TRBJ2-5; D: TRBD1; size: NA; V: TRBV11-2; DNA: TGTGCCAGCAGCTTAGGGGACAGGTACCAAGAGACCCAGTACTTC; CDR3: CASSLGDRYQETQYF
J: TRBJ1-5; D: TRBD1; size: NA; V: TRBV7-6; DNA: TGTGCCAGCAGCTTAGTTGGGATACGGGACAGGGACATCGATCAGCCCCAGCATTTT; CDR3: CASSLVGIRDRDIDQPQHF
J: TRBJ2-5; D: NA; size: NA; V: TRBV7-9; DNA: TGTGCCAGCAGCTCGCTTCAGGGGTCGGGAGAGACCCAGTACTTC; CDR3: CASSSLQGSGETQYF
J: TRBJ2-2; D: TRBD1; size: NA; V: TRBV18; DNA: TGTGCCAGCTCACCACCGGGACAGCTAAACACCGGGGAGCTGTTTTTT; CDR3: CASSPPGQLNTGELFF
J: TRBJ1-5; D: TRBD1; size: NA; V: TRBV2; DNA: TGTGCCAGCAGTGGGCAGGGGGCCCGGCAGCCCCAGCATTTT; CDR3: CASSGQGARQPQHF
J: TRBJ2-1; D: NA; size: NA; V: TRBV3-1/TRBV3-2; DNA: TGTGCCAGCAGCCAATCCAGGGCAGTGACCTACAATGAGCAGTTCTTC; CDR3: CASSQSRAVTYNEQFF
J: TRBJ1-2; D: NA; size: NA; V: TRBV5-4; DNA: TGTGCCAGCAGCTTGCAGGTTCCGGACTATGGCTACACCTTC; CDR3: CASSLQVPDYGYTF
J: TRBJ1-5; D: TRBD1; size: few; V: TRBV18; DNA: TGTGCCAGCTCATGGACAGGGAATAGCAATCAGCCCCAGCATTTT; CDR3: CASSWTGNSNQPQHF
J: TRBJ1-1; D: NA; size: NA; V: TRBV5-4; DNA: TGTGCCAGCAGCTTAATCCAGGAGAACACTGAAGCTTTCTTT; CDR3: CASSLIQENTEAFF
J: TRBJ2-3; D: NA; size: NA; V: TRBV7-6; DNA: TGTGCCAGCAGGGAAGGGGGAGGGGCGAGGGGAACAGATACGCAGTATTTT; CDR3: CASREGGGARGTDTQYF
J: TRBJ2-2; D: NA; size: once; V: TRBV7-9; DNA: TGTGCCAGCAGCTTTTCCAGGGCCAACACCGGGGAGCTGTTTTTT; CDR3: CASSFSRANTGELFF
J: TRBJ1-4; D: NA; size: NA; V: TRBV6-5; DNA: TGTGCCAGCAGGACACATCCATCAACTAATGAAAAACTGTTTTTT; CDR3: CASRTHPSTNEKLFF
J: TRBJ1-3; D: NA; size: NA; V: TRBV20-1; DNA: TGCAGTGCTGAACTGGGAAACACCATATATTTT; CDR3: CSAELGNTIYF
J: TRBJ2-7; D: TRBD1; size: NA; V: TRBV3-1/TRBV3-2; DNA: TGTGCCAGCAGCCAAGACACACAGGGGGCTCGGGAGCAGTACTTC; CDR3: CASSQDTQGAREQYF
J: TRBJ1-1; D: TRBD1; size: NA; V: TRBV5-1; DNA: TGCGCCAGCAGAGCATCGACAGGGTCGGACACTGAAGCTTTCTTT; CDR3: CASRASTGSDTEAFF
J: TRBJ2-7; D: TRBD1; size: NA; V: TRBV9; DNA: TGTGCCAGCAGCGTAGGACAGGGGAGCGGTACCTACGAGCAGTACTTC; CDR3: CASSVGQGSGTYEQYF
J: TRBJ1-1; D: NA; size: NA; V: TRBV4-2; DNA: TGTGCCAGCAGCCAAGATGCGGACACTGAAGCTTTCTTT; CDR3: CASSQDADTEAFF
J: TRBJ1-6; D: TRBD1; size: NA; V: TRBV3-1/TRBV3-2; DNA: TGTGCCAGCAGCCAAAACCCGACAGGGGAAGGCTCACCCCTCCACTTT; CDR3: CASSQNPTGEGSPLHF
J: TRBJ1-2; D: NA; size: once; V: TRBV6-5; DNA: TGTGCCGGCTCGACAGGCGGCTCTGGCTACACCTTC; CDR3: CAGSTGGSGYTF
J: TRBJ2-5; D: TRBD1; size: NA; V: TRBV30; DNA: TGTGCCTGGAGTGGACAGGGGATGGTGGAGACCCAGTACTTC; CDR3: CAWSGQGMVETQYF
J: TRBJ1-1; D: TRBD1; size: many; V: TRBV9; DNA: TGTGCCAGCAGCGTAGACCCTACAGGGGGGAACACTGAAGCTTTCTTT; CDR3: CASSVDPTGGNTEAFF
J: TRBJ1-2; D: NA; size: NA; V: TRBV4-1; DNA: TGCGCCAGCAGCCAGAGTGGGGACACCTTAGCTAACTATGGCTACACCTTC; CDR3: CASSQSGDTLANYGYTF